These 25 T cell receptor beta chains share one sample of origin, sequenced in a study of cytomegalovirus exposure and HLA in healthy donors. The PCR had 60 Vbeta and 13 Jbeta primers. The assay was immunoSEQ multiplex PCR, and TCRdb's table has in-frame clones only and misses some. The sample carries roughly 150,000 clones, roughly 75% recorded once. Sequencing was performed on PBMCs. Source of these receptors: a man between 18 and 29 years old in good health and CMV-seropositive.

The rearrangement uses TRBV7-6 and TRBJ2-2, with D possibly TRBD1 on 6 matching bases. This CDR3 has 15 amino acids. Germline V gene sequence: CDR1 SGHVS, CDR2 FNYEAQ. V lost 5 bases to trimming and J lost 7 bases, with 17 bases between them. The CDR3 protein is CASSPTGFLSGELFF. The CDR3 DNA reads TGTGCCAGCAGCCCTACAGGGTTTTTGAGCGGGGAGCTGTTTTTT.

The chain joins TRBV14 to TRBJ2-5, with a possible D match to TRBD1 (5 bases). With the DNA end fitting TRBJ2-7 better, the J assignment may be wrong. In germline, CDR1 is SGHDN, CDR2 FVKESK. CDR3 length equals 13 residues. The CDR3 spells CASSQNQGSEQYF. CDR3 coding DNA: TGTGCCAGCAGCCAAAACCAGGGATCCGAGCAGTACTTC.

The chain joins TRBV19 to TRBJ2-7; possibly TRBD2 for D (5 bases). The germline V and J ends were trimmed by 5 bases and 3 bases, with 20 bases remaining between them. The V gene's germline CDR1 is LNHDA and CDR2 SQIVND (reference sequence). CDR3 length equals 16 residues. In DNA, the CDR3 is TGTGCCAGTAGTCCACTCCCGAGGACTCGATACTACGAGCAGTACTTC. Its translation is CASSPLPRTRYYEQYF.

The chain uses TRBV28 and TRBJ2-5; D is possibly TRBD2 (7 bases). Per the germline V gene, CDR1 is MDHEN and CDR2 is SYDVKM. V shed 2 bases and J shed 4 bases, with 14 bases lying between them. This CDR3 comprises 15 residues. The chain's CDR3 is CASSLGWGGGETQYF. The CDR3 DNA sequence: TGTGCCAGCAGTTTAGGATGGGGAGGGGGAGAGACCCAGTACTTC.

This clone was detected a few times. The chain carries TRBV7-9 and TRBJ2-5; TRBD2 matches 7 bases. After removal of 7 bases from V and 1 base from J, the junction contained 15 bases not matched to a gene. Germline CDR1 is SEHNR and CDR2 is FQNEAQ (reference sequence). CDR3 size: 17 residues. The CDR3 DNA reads TGTGCCAGCAACAGACTGGGCGGGAGAGGTACCCAAGAGACCCAGTACTTC. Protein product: CASNRLGGRGTQETQYF.

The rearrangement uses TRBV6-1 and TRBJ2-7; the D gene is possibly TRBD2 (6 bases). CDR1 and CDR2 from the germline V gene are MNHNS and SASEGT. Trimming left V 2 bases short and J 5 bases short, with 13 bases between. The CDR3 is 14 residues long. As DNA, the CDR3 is TGTGCCAGCAGTGAAATTCGACTAGTCGACGAGCAGTACTTC. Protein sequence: CASSEIRLVDEQYF.

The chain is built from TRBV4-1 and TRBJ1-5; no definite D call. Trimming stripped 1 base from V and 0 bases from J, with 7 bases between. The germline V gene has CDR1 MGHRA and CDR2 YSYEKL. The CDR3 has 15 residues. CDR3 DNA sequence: TGCGCCAGCAGCCAAGTGGCCAATAGCAATCAGCCCCAGCATTTT. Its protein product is CASSQVANSNQPQHF.

CDR3 sequence (DNA): TGCGCCAGCAGCTTGGGAAGCGGGAGGGCCGTGGGGGAGCAGTACTTC. Protein sequence: CASSLGSGRAVGEQYF. This chain links TRBV5-1 with TRBJ2-7; 10 bases are shared with TRBD2. This CDR3 comprises 16 residues. The germline V gene has CDR1 SGHRS and CDR2 YFSETQ. The J segment lost 7 bases and the V segment lost 0 bases, leaving 10 bases of the junction unmatched.

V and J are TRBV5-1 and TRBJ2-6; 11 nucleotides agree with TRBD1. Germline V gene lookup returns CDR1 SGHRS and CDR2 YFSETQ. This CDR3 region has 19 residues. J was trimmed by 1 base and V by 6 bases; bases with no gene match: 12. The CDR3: CASTRGQGAVKSGANVLTF. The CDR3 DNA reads TGCGCCAGCACCCGAGGACAGGGGGCTGTGAAGTCTGGGGCCAACGTCCTGACTTTC.

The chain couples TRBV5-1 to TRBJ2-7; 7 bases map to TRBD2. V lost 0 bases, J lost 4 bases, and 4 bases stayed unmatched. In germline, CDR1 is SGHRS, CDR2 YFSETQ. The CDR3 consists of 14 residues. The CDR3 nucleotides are TGCGCCAGCAGCTTGGCGGCGGGAGTTTACGAGCAGTACTTC. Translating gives CASSLAAGVYEQYF. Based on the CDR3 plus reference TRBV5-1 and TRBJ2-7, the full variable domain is KAGVTQTPRYLIKTRGQQVTLSCSPISGHRSVSWYQQTPGQGLQFLFEYFSETQRNKGNFPGRFSGRQFSNSRSEMNVSTLELGDSALYLCASSLAAGVYEQYFGPGTRLTVT.

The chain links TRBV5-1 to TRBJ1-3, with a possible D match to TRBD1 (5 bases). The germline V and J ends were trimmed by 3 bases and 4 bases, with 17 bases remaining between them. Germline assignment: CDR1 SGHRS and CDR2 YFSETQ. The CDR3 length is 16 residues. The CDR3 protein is CASSSSVGPRGNTIYF. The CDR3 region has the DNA TGCGCCAGCAGCTCTAGCGTGGGACCGCGGGGAAACACCATATATTTT.

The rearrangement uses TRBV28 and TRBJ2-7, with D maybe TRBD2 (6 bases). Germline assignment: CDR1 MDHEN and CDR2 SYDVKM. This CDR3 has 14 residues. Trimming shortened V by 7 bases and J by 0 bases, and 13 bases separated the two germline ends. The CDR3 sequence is CASTLASNSYEQYF. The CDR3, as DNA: TGTGCCAGCACTCTAGCGTCGAACTCCTACGAGCAGTACTTC.

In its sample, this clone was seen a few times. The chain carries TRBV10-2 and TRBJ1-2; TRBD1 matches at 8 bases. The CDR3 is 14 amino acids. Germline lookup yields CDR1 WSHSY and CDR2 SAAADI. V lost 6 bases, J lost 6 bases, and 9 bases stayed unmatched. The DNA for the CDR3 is TGCGCCAGCAGGGCCCTACAGGGGGTTCATGGCTACACCTTC. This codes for CASRALQGVHGYTF.

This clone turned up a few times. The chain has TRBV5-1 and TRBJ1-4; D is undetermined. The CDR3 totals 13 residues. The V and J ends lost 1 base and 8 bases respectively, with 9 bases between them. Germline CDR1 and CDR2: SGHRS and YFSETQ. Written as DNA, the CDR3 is TGCGCCAGCAGCTTGAGTGGTGAGGAAAAACTGTTTTTT. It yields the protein CASSLSGEEKLFF. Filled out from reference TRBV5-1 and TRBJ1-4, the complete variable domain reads KAGVTQTPRYLIKTRGQQVTLSCSPISGHRSVSWYQQTPGQGLQFLFEYFSETQRNKGNFPGRFSGRQFSNSRSEMNVSTLELGDSALYLCASSLSGEEKLFFGSGTQLSVL.

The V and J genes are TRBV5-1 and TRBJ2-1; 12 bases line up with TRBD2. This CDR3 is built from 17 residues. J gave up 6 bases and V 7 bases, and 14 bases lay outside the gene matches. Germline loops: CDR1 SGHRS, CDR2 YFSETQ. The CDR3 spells CASQIYPMTSGSNEQFF. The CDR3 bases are TGCGCCAGCCAAATATACCCTATGACTAGCGGGAGCAATGAGCAGTTCTTC.

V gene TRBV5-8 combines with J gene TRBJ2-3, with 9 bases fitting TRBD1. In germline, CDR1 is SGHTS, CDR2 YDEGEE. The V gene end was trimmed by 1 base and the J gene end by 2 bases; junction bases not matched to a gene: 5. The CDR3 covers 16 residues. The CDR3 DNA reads TGTGCCAGCAGCTTGCTCGGGACAGGGTCCACAGATACGCAGTATTTT. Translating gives CASSLLGTGSTDTQYF. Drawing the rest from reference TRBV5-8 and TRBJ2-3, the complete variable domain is EAGVTQSPTHLIKTRGQQATLRCSPISGHTSVYWYQQALGLGLQFLLWYDEGEERNRGNFPPRFSGRQFPNYSSELNVNALELEDSALYLCASSLLGTGSTDTQYFGPGTRLTVL.

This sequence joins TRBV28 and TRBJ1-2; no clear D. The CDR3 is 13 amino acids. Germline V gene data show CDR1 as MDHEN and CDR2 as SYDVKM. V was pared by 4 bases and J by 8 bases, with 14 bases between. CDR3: CASSSARYGGYTF. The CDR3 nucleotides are TGTGCCAGCAGTTCCGCCAGGTATGGAGGCTACACCTTC.

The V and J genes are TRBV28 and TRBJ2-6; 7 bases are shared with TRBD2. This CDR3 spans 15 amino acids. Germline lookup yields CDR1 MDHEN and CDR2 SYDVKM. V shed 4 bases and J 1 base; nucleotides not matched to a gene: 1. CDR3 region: CASSWGGSGANVLTF. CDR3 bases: TGTGCCAGCAGTTGGGGGGGGTCTGGGGCCAACGTCCTGACTTTC.

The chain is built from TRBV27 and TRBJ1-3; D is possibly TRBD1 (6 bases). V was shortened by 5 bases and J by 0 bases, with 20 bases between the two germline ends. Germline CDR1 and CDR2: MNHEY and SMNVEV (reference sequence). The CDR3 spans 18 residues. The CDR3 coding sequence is TGTGCCAGCAGTCCCCTTTATCTGGGGGCTCCCTCTGGAAACACCATATATTTT. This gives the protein CASSPLYLGAPSGNTIYF.

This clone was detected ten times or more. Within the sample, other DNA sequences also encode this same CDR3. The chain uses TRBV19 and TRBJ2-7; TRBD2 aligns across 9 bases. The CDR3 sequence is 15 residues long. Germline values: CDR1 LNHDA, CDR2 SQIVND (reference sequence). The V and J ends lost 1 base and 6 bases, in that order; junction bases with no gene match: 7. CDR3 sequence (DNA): TGTGCCAGTAGTATAGGAGCGGGAGGACCTCGCGAGCAGTACTTC. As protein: CASSIGAGGPREQYF.

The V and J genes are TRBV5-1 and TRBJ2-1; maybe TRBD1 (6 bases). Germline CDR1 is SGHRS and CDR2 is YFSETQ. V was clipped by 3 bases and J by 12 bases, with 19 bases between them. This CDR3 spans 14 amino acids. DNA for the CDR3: TGCGCCAGCAGCTGGACAGATTCTACAGAGGGGCAGTTCTTC. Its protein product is CASSWTDSTEGQFF. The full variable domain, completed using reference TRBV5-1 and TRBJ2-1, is KAGVTQTPRYLIKTRGQQVTLSCSPISGHRSVSWYQQTPGQGLQFLFEYFSETQRNKGNFPGRFSGRQFSNSRSEMNVSTLELGDSALYLCASSWTDSTEGQFFGPGTRLTVL.

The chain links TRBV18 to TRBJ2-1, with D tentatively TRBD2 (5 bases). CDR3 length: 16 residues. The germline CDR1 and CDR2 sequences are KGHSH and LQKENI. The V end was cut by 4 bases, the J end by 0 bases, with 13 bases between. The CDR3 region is CASSRSASSSYNEQFF. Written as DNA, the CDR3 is TGTGCCAGCTCACGGTCTGCTAGCTCCTCCTACAATGAGCAGTTCTTC.

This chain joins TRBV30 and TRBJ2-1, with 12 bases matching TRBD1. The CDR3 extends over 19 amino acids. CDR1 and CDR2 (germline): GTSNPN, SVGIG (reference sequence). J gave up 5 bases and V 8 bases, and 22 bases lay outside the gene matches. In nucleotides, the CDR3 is TGTGCCCGCACTAAATTAAGCGGGACAGGGGGCGCGTATGACAATGAGCAGTTCTTC. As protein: CARTKLSGTGGAYDNEQFF.

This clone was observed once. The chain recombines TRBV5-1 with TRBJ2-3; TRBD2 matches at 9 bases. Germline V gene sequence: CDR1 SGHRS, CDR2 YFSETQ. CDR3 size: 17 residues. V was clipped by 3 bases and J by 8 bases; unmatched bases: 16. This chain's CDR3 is CASSSLSGSHGTGTQYF. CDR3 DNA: TGCGCCAGCAGCTCCCTTAGCGGGAGCCATGGTACCGGTACGCAGTATTTT.

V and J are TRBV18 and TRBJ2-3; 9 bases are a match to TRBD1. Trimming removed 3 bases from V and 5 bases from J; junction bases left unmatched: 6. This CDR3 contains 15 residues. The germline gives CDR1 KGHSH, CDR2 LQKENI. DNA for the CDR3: TGTGCCAGCTCACCCCCACACAGGGGGCAAGATACGCAGTATTTT. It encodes CASSPPHRGQDTQYF.